This is a list of T cell receptor beta chains from one sample in a study of graft-versus-host responses after intestinal transplantation. For these receptors, no antigen is known. Sequencing used immunoSEQ multiplex PCR; TCRdb keeps in-frame clones, though not all of them. The sample yields over 100,000 clones, around 94% seen once. Sample: unstimulated CD8+ T cells sorted from spleen or lymph node cells, taken before transplant. The receptors shown here come from a human donor who was the organ donor for an intestinal transplant. CDR3s include the opening cysteine and the closing phenylalanine or tryptophan. Each record gives: J gene, V gene, clone size, D gene, CDR3 DNA, CDR3 protein. A D gene is named only where the DNA matches it firmly. A clone size is listed for some rows: how often the clone was seen (once, few, many), or a class if it is expanded.

TRBJ2-1,TRBV6-5,.,.,TGTGCCAGCAGTTCGGGTAGCTCCTACAATGAGCAGTTCTTC,CASSSGSSYNEQFF
TRBJ2-7,TRBV9,.,.,TGTGCCAGCAGCGTAACCCCTTCTAGCTCCTACGAGCAGTACTTC,CASSVTPSSSYEQYF
TRBJ2-1,TRBV7-2,once,.,TGTGCCAGCAGCCTTGGGTACAATGAGCAGTTCTTC,CASSLGYNEQFF
TRBJ1-2,TRBV11-2,.,.,TGTGCCAGCAGACCAACAAGCCACTATGGCTACACCTTC,CASRPTSHYGYTF
TRBJ2-7,TRBV9,.,TRBD2,TGTGCCACCAGCCCGGGGGGGGGCAACTCCTACGAGCAGTACTTC,CATSPGGGNSYEQYF
TRBJ2-1,TRBV9,.,TRBD2,TGTGCCAGCAGCGGACAAGTCGGCGGGGGGGACAATGAGCAGTTCTTC,CASSGQVGGGDNEQFF
TRBJ2-3,TRBV27,.,.,TGTGCCAGCAGTTTATCCAGCGGAGCCACAGATACGCAGTATTTT,CASSLSSGATDTQYF
TRBJ1-1,TRBV5-6,once,.,TGTGCCAGCAGCCCAAACCACTTTGAAGCTTTCTTT,CASSPNHFEAFF
TRBJ2-1,TRBV12-5,.,TRBD2,TGTGCTAGTGGTTTGGCCCCTGCGGGGGGAGCCGATGAGCAGTTCTTC,CASGLAPAGGADEQFF
TRBJ1-2,TRBV14,.,TRBD1,TGTGCCAGCAGCCAAGATTGGGCGGACAGGGACACTAGGGGCTACACCTTC,CASSQDWADRDTRGYTF
TRBJ1-1,TRBV6-6,.,.,TGTGCCAGCAGTTACCCAGGACGGTCACGCACTGAAGCTTTCTTT,CASSYPGRSRTEAFF
TRBJ2-3,TRBV7-2,.,.,TGTGCCAGCAGCTTAAGCGTCCGTCACGGGAGCGAAGATACGCAGTATTTT,CASSLSVRHGSEDTQYF
TRBJ2-1,TRBV9,once,.,TGTGCCAGCAGCGTAGAGGATACAGGGAGGGATGAGCAGTTCTTC,CASSVEDTGRDEQFF
TRBJ1-5,TRBV4-1,once,.,TGCGCCAGCAGCCAAGGGGTTTCCAATCAGCCCCAGCATTTT,CASSQGVSNQPQHF
TRBJ1-5,TRBV6-1,.,.,TGTGCCAGCAGTGAGGCAGGGTGGGTAGTAAGTAGCAATCAGCCCCAGCATTTT,CASSEAGWVVSSNQPQHF
TRBJ2-3,TRBV27,.,.,TGTGCCAGCAGTTTTTTCCCCCCGCAGACTGGGAGCACAGATACGCAGTATTTT,CASSFFPPQTGSTDTQYF
TRBJ2-3,TRBV27,.,.,TGTGCCAGCAGTGCCCTCCGGTTGTCGGGGGCAGATACGCAGTATTTT,CASSALRLSGADTQYF
TRBJ1-2,TRBV2,.,TRBD1,TGTGCCAGCAGGGATCGACAGGGTGCTAACTATGGCTACACCTTC,CASRDRQGANYGYTF
TRBJ2-5,TRBV7-6,.,.,TGTGCCAGCAGCTTCCTGACCCATCGAGGGCAAGAGACCCAGTACTTC,CASSFLTHRGQETQYF
TRBJ2-7,TRBV7-8,once,.,TGTGCCAGCAGCTTAGCATCGACCTACGAGCAGTACTTC,CASSLASTYEQYF
TRBJ1-1,TRBV4-1,.,.,TGCGCCAGCAGCCCCATTGGGTTGAACACTGAAGCTTTCTTT,CASSPIGLNTEAFF
TRBJ2-7,TRBV30,.,TRBD1,TGTGCCTGGAGTGGAGGGGGCCCCTACGAGCAGTACTTC,CAWSGGGPYEQYF
TRBJ2-3,TRBV5-6,once,.,TGTGCCAGCAGCTTCCCCACAGATACGCAGTATTTT,CASSFPTDTQYF
TRBJ2-3,TRBV4-2,.,.,TGTGCCAGCAGCCGACCCCTCGGGTCCAGCACAGATACGCAGTATTTT,CASSRPLGSSTDTQYF
TRBJ2-7,TRBV6-1,.,.,TGTGCCACCAGAGGGGGAAGAGGTCGCGAGCAGTACTTC,CATRGGRGREQYF
TRBJ1-2,TRBV30,.,.,TGTGCCTGGAGTGTATTCGGGGGATACTATGGCTACACCTTC,CAWSVFGGYYGYTF
TRBJ1-2,TRBV4-3,.,TRBD1,TGCGCCAGCAGCCCGACAGGGAGCGACTATGGCTACACCTTC,CASSPTGSDYGYTF
TRBJ2-7,TRBV6-1,.,TRBD2,TGTGCCAGCAGTGAATATTCTAGCGGGAGATTTGGCGAGCAGTACTTC,CASSEYSSGRFGEQYF
TRBJ2-1,TRBV5-4,.,.,TGTGCCAGCAGCTTGGTCGCTAGCTCCTACAATGAGCAGTTCTTC,CASSLVASSYNEQFF
TRBJ2-2,TRBV6-6,few,.,TGTGCCAGCACCCACTGGGACACCGGGGAGCTGTTTTTT,CASTHWDTGELFF
TRBJ1-3,TRBV5-1,.,.,TGCGCCAGCAGCTTGGCCGGATATGGAAACACCATATATTTT,CASSLAGYGNTIYF
TRBJ2-7,TRBV9,.,.,TGTGCCAGCAGCGTAGGTTTAAAGGACGAGCAGTACTTC,CASSVGLKDEQYF
TRBJ2-7,TRBV4-1,.,.,TGCGCCAGCAGCCAAGTACGGGACGGCGGATTTTACGAGCAGTACTTC,CASSQVRDGGFYEQYF
TRBJ1-3,TRBV5-1,.,TRBD1,TGCGCCAGCAGCTTCGGGACAGGGACTGGAAACACCATATATTTT,CASSFGTGTGNTIYF
TRBJ1-5,TRBV7-6,.,.,TGTGCCAGCAGCCCCAATAGCAATCAGCCCCAGCATTTT,CASSPNSNQPQHF
TRBJ2-3,TRBV7-2,.,.,TGTGCCAGCAGCTTAGTAGGGGCGGGAGATACGCAGTATTTT,CASSLVGAGDTQYF
TRBJ1-1,TRBV4-1,.,.,TGCGCCAGCAGCCTCTCCCAGTGGGACACTGAAGCTTTCTTT,CASSLSQWDTEAFF
TRBJ2-7,TRBV2,.,TRBD2,TGTGCCAGCAGTGAAGGTCTTTGGACTAGCGGCTTGGACGAGCAGTACTTC,CASSEGLWTSGLDEQYF
TRBJ2-1,TRBV28,.,TRBD2,TGTGCCAGCAGTTTGCGACTAGCGGGAGTCGGCAATGAGCAGTTCTTC,CASSLRLAGVGNEQFF
TRBJ2-3,TRBV19,.,.,TGTGCCAGTAGTATCGGCACAGATACGCAGTATTTT,CASSIGTDTQYF
TRBJ2-1,TRBV29-1,once,TRBD1,TGCAGCGTAGACCCCGGGACAGGGCCGAATGAGCAGTTCTTC,CSVDPGTGPNEQFF
TRBJ1-3,TRBV13,.,.,TGTGCCAGCAGCTTAGGCCGCGAAAACACCATATATTTT,CASSLGRENTIYF